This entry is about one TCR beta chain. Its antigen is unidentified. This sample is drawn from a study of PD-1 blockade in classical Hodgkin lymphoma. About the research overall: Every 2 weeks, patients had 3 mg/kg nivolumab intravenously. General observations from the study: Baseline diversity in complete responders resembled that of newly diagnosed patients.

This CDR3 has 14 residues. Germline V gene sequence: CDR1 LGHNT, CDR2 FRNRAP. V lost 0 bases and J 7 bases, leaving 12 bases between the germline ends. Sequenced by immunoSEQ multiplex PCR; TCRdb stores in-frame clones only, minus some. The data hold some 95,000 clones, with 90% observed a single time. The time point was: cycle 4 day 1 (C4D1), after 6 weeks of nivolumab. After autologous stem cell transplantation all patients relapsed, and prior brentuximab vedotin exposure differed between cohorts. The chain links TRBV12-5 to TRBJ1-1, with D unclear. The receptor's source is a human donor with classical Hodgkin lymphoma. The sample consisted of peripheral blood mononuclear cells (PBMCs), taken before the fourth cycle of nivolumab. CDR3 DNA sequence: TGTGCTAGTGGTTTGGTGTCCCTTACGGTTGAAGCTTTCTTT. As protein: CASGLVSLTVEAFF.